The present TCR beta chain was sequenced within a study of cytotoxic CD8 clonotypes in ibrutinib-treated CLL. In regard to this clone: Its antigen is as yet unknown.

Germline loops: CDR1 MGHRA, CDR2 YSYEKL. There are 12 residues in the CDR3. V lost 8 bases, J lost 7 bases, and 14 bases lay in between. Assay used: immunoSEQ multiplex PCR; TCRdb lists only in-frame clones, some missing. The sample carries 200,000 to 250,000 clones, roughly three quarters recorded once. Points from the study as a whole: Public clonotypes were seen rarely and were contracted or stable on treatment. Elevated clonality accompanied ibrutinib response, with a return toward baseline values at progression.

V usage is TRBV4-1 and J usage is TRBJ1-2, with D tentatively TRBD1 (5 bases). This receptor was taken from a human donor with chronic lymphocytic leukemia. The sequencing here drew on PBMCs, taken after 12 months of ibrutinib treatment. CDR3 protein: CASHGGGGGYTF. The CDR3 DNA is TGCGCCAGCCATGGGGGTGGAGGTGGCTACACCTTC.